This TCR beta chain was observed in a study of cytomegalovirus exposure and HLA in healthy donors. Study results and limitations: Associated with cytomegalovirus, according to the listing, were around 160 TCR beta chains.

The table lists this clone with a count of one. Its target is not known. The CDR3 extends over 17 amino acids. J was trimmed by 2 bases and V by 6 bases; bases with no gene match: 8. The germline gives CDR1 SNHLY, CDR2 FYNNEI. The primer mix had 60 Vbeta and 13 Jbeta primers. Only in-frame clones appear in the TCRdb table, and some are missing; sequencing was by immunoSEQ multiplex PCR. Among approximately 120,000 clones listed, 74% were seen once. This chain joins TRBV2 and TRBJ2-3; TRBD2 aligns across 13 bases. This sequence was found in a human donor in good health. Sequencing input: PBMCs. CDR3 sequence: CASRPVTSGGPTDTQYF. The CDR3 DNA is TGTGCCAGCAGACCGGTGACTAGCGGGGGGCCCACAGATACGCAGTATTTT.